These 20 T cell receptor beta chains share one sample of origin, sequenced in a study of T cells in Graves' hyperthyroidism and ophthalmopathy. Amplified TCR beta CDR3 regions came from RNA transcripts. RT-PCR in the first round (using the HTBI primer set) targeted the TCR CDR3. One entry per CDR3 protein results from TCRdb running MiXCR on the multiplex PCR reads. The sample comprises 450,000 to 600,000 distinct CDR3 sequences, 11% to 15% of which are singletons, and about 15% rests with the top ten. The specimen was blood. The receptor source for this set is a woman aged 40 to 55 with Graves' hyperthyroidism.

This clonotype has at least ten counts. V usage is TRBV6-1 and J usage is TRBJ1-3; D unresolved. Germline lookup yields CDR1 MNHNS and CDR2 SASEGT. This CDR3 has 15 amino acids. Trimming shortened V by 0 bases and J by 0 bases, and 6 bases separated the two germline ends. The CDR3 protein is CASSEAGGSGNTIYF. The CDR3 DNA is TGTGCCAGCAGTGAAGCGGGTGGCTCTGGAAACACCATATATTTT.

Ten or more counts support this clonotype. V usage is TRBV28 and J usage is TRBJ1-2; perhaps TRBD1 as D (6 bases). CDR3 length equals 14 residues. V shed 6 bases and J shed 6 bases, with 17 bases lying between them. The germline V gene encodes CDR1 MDHEN and CDR2 SYDVKM. The DNA of the CDR3 is TGTGCCAGCAGCCTCATCGGACAGCGCGATGGCTACACCTTC. This sequence encodes CASSLIGQRDGYTF.

There are a few counts of this clonotype. Relative to the germline gene, one junction end is altered; a read error may explain this. The J gene is TRBJ2-2, the V gene TRBV7-7, with a weak D call TRBD2 (6 bases). Germline CDR1 and CDR2: SSHAT and FNYEAQ (reference sequence). This CDR3 contains 13 residues. The CDR3 spells CASSSSGDGELFF. The CDR3 coding sequence is TGTGCTAGCAGCTCATCGGGGGACGGGGAGCTGTTTTTT.

The V call is TRBV7-3, the J call TRBJ2-1, with D perhaps matching TRBD2 (6 bases). Germline loops: CDR1 SGHTA, CDR2 FQGTGA. V gave up 4 bases and J gave up 9 bases, with 13 bases separating them. This CDR3 is built from 13 residues. CDR3 coding DNA: TGTGCCAGCAGCTCTAGCGTAAATACTGAGCAGTTCTTC. It encodes CASSSSVNTEQFF.

This sequence joins TRBV9 and TRBJ2-7, with TRBD2 matching 7 bases. This CDR3 comprises 15 residues. Trimming took 0 bases from V and 3 from J; bases not matched to a gene: 6. Germline values: CDR1 SGDLS, CDR2 YYNGEE. CDR3 in amino acids: CASSVAGGSGYEQYF. The CDR3 DNA reads as TGTGCCAGCAGCGTAGCGGGCGGGAGTGGCTACGAGCAGTACTTC.

This clonotype showed up just a few times. The chain links TRBV4-2 to TRBJ2-4; a weak D match, TRBD2 (7 bases). CDR3 length: 15 residues. Per the germline V gene, CDR1 is LGHNA and CDR2 is YNFKEQ. The V end was cut by 2 bases, the J end by 7 bases, with 15 bases between. CDR3 protein: CASSQMAGAPNIQYF. DNA of the CDR3: TGTGCCAGCAGCCAAATGGCGGGGGCACCCAACATTCAGTACTTC.

This clonotype was recorded a few times. The V and J genes are TRBV15 and TRBJ2-5, with D maybe TRBD2 (6 bases). The CDR3 is 17 amino acids. V was pared by 0 bases and J by 4 bases, with 18 bases between. Germline loops: CDR1 LNHNV, CDR2 YYDKDF (reference sequence). The CDR3 nucleotides read TGTGCCACCAGCAGAGATCGGGGGTATGGGGAAGGAGAGACCCAGTACTTC. This codes for CATSRDRGYGEGETQYF.

This clonotype was seen a few times. The chain combines TRBV9 with TRBJ2-7; 7 nucleotides align to TRBD1. The CDR3 runs to 14 residues. V lost 6 bases, J lost 3 bases, and 9 bases stayed unmatched. Germline-derived CDR1 and CDR2 are SGDLS and YYNGEE. The CDR3 nucleotides are TGTGCCAGCACCTGTGACGGGACAGTCTACGAGCAGTACTTC. This translates into CASTCDGTVYEQYF.

The chain combines TRBV11-2 with TRBJ2-7; 10 positions match TRBD2. The CDR3 is 14 residues long. Germline values: CDR1 SGHAT, CDR2 FQNNGV. Unmatched junction bases numbered 4, after V lost 5 bases and J lost 3 bases. The CDR3 spells CASSNSGRNYEQYF. DNA for the CDR3: TGTGCCAGCAGCAATAGCGGGAGGAACTACGAGCAGTACTTC.

This clonotype appeared many times. V gene TRBV7-2 combines with J gene TRBJ2-1; 11 bases agree with TRBD2. In germline, CDR1 is SGHTA, CDR2 FQGNSA. V trimming: 5 bases; J trimming: 1 base; junction bases outside the gene matches: 7. The CDR3 contains 17 residues. CDR3 nucleotide sequence: TGTGCCAGCAGCCGAATCGGGACTAGCGGATCCTACAATGAGCAGTTCTTC. It yields the protein CASSRIGTSGSYNEQFF.

This clonotype was seen more than once but under ten times. This chain links TRBV12-3 or TRBV12-4 with TRBJ2-2; 14 bases map to TRBD2. V was clipped by 9 bases and J by 7 bases; unmatched bases: 7. The CDR3 length is 15 residues. As DNA, the CDR3 is TGTGCCAGTACGACTAGCGGGAGGGACGGCGGGGAGCTGTTTTTT. Translating gives CASTTSGRDGGELFF.

This clonotype was counted many times. The genes are TRBV11-3 and TRBJ2-1; D tentatively reads TRBD1 or TRBD2 (5 bases each). The CDR3 is 17 residues long. The germline CDR1 and CDR2 sequences are SGHNT and YENEEA. V was shortened by 6 bases and J by 4 bases, with 22 bases between the two germline ends. CDR3 amino acids: CASSPSSRGPNYNEQFF. As DNA, the CDR3 is TGTGCCAGCAGTCCCAGTTCTAGGGGACCGAATTACAATGAGCAGTTCTTC.

This clonotype was counted at least ten times. The chain carries TRBV20-1 and TRBJ2-1; the D is unclear. Trimming removed 6 bases at V and 7 bases at J, with 16 bases between. The CDR3 is 13 amino acids. Germline V gene data show CDR1 as DFQATT and CDR2 as SNEGSKA (reference sequence). This CDR3 is CSAPDLLRNEQFF. The CDR3 region has the DNA TGCAGTGCGCCTGACCTCCTACGAAATGAGCAGTTCTTC.

Only a few counts were recorded for this clonotype. Here the CDR3 reads CASSRPSGTSLYF. The CDR3, as DNA: TGTGCCAGCAGCCGTCCTTCCGGGACTTCGTTATACTTC. The chain joins TRBV28 to TRBJ2-5, with D maybe TRBD2 (6 bases). Trimming left V 6 bases short and J 14 bases short, with 22 bases between. This CDR3 contains 13 residues. Germline loops: CDR1 MDHEN, CDR2 SYDVKM.

As for this clonotype: A much larger clone differs from this one at a single base, so this may be a read error. The V and J genes are TRBV28 and TRBJ2-5; D is possibly TRBD1 (6 bases). Germline V lookup: CDR1 MDHEN, CDR2 SYDVKM. The CDR3 is 11 amino acids. CDR3 amino acids: CTSRDKGVQYF. The CDR3 DNA is TGTACCAGCAGGGATAAGGGGGTTCAGTACTTC.

This clonotype came up many times. This chain connects TRBV5-1 to TRBJ1-2, with D unresolved. Germline CDR1 and CDR2: SGHRS and YFSETQ. The CDR3 is 15 residues long. V was shortened by 0 bases and J by 2 bases, with 11 bases between the two germline ends. The CDR3 protein is CASSLEPTGNYGYTF. In nucleotides, the CDR3 is TGCGCCAGCAGCTTGGAACCAACGGGGAACTATGGCTACACCTTC.

This clonotype has just a few counts. The chain employs TRBV6-5 and TRBJ1-1, with D hard to call. The CDR3 spans 15 residues. Germline CDR1 is MNHEY and CDR2 is SVGAGI. V gave up 4 bases and J gave up 4 bases, with 16 bases separating them. Here the CDR3 DNA reads TGTGCCAGCAGTTCCCGGAGCTTCATGGGCACTGAAGCTTTCTTT. This gives the protein CASSSRSFMGTEAFF.

In its sample, this clonotype was seen a few times. This sequence joins TRBV2 and TRBJ2-5; unclear D gene. Germline V gives CDR1 SNHLY, CDR2 FYNNEI. This CDR3 region has 13 residues. The V end lost 6 bases, the J end lost 4 bases, and 12 bases lay between the germline ends. The CDR3 region has the DNA TGTGCCAGCAGCAAACCAACCCGAGAGACCCAGTACTTC. This translates into CASSKPTRETQYF. The full variable domain, its missing parts supplied by reference TRBV2 and TRBJ2-5, is EPEVTQTPSHQVTQMGQEVILRCVPISNHLYFYWYRQILGQKVEFLVSFYNNEISEKSEIFDDQFSVERPDGSNFTLKIRSTKLEDSAMYFCASSKPTRETQYFGPGTRLLVL.

This clonotype was found many times. This chain joins TRBV6-6 and TRBJ2-7; D is perhaps TRBD1 (6 bases). Between the trimmed V and J ends, which lost 1 base and 2 bases, there was a span of 18 bases. Germline CDR1 reads MNHNY; CDR2 reads SVGAGI (reference sequence). The CDR3 runs 17 residues. This CDR3 reads CASSYFGDRSATYEQYF. CDR3 nucleotide sequence: TGTGCCAGCAGTTACTTCGGAGACAGGTCAGCAACCTACGAGCAGTACTTC.

This clonotype appeared many times. The chain combines TRBV20-1 with TRBJ2-7; 11 nucleotides match TRBD2. In germline, CDR1 is DFQATT, CDR2 SNEGSKA (reference sequence). V lost 3 bases and J lost 1; bases outside the gene matches: 8. The length of the CDR3 is 16 residues. CDR3 in amino acids: CSASNSGRASSYEQYF. Written as DNA, the CDR3 is TGCAGTGCTAGTAATAGCGGGAGGGCCAGTTCCTACGAGCAGTACTTC.